This TCR beta chain derives from a study of cytomegalovirus exposure and HLA in healthy donors. Primers: 60 Vbeta forward and 13 Jbeta reverse. Assay used: immunoSEQ multiplex PCR; TCRdb lists only in-frame clones, some missing. Of about 140,000 clones in the sample, around 80% were seen once. This CDR3 has 15 residues. Germline assignment: CDR1 MNHEY and CDR2 SVGAGI. V was pared by 2 bases and J by 5 bases, with 6 bases of the junction left unmatched. Material for sequencing was PBMCs. The clonotype comes from a man in his late teens or twenties in good health and CMV-seropositive. This sequence joins TRBV6-5 and TRBJ1-1; 9 nucleotides align to TRBD1. In DNA, the CDR3 is TGTGCCAGCAGTTACAGTAGGGACAGGGTAACTGAAGCTTTCTTT. Its protein product is CASSYSRDRVTEAFF.